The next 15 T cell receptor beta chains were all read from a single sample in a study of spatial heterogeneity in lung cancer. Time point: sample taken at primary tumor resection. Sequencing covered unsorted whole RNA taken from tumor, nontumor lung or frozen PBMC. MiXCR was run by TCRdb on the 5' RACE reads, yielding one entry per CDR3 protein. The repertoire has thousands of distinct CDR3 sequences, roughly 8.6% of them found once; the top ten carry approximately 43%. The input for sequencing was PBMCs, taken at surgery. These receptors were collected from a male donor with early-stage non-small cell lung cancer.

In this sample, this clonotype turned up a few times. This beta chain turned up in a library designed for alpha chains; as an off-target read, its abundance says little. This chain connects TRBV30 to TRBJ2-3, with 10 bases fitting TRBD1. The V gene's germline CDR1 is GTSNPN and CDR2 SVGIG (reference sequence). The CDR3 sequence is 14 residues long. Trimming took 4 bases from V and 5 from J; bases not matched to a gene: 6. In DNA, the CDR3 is TGTGCCTGGACCCGGACAGGGGGTTTAGATACGCAGTATTTT. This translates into CAWTRTGGLDTQYF.

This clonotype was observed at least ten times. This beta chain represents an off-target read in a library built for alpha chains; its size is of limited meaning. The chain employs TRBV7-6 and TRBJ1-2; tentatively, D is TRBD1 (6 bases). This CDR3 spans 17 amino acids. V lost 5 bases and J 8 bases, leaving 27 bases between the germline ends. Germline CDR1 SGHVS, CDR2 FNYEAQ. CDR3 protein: CASSPAPPSTGLGGYTF. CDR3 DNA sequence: TGTGCCAGCAGCCCGGCTCCACCCTCTACAGGGCTAGGGGGCTACACCTTC.

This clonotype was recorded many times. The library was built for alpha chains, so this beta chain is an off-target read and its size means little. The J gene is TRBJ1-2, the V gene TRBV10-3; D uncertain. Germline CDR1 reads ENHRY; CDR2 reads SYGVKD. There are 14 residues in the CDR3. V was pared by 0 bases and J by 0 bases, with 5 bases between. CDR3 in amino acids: CAISESTANYGYTF. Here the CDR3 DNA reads TGTGCCATCAGTGAGTCAACAGCTAACTATGGCTACACCTTC.

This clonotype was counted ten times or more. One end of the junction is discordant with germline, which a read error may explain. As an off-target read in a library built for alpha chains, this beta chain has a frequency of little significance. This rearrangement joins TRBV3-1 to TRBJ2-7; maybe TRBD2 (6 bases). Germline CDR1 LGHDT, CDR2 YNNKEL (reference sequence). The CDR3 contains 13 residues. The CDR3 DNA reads TGTGCCAGCAGCCAAGAGGAGGGCGCGCGGATTGCCTTC. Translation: CASSQEEGARIAF.

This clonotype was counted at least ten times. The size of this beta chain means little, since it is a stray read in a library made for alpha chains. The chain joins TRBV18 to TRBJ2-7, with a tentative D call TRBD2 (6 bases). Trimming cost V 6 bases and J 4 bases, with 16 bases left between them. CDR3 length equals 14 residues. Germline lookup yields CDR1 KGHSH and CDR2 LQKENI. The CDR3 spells CASSPGDLSYEQYF. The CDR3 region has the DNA TGTGCCAGCTCTCCGGGAGATCTGTCTTACGAGCAGTACTTC. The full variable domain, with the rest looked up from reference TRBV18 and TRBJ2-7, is NAGVMQNPRHLVRRRGQEARLRCSPMKGHSHVYWYRQLPEEGLKFMVYLQKENIIDESGMPKERFSAEFPKEGPSILRIQQVVRGDSAAYFCASSPGDLSYEQYFGPGTRLTVT.

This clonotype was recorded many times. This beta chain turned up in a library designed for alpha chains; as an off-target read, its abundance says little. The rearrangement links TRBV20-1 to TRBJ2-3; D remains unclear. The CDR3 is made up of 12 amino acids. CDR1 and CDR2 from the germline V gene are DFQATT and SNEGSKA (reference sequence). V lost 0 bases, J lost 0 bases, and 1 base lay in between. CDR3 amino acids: CSARESTDTQYF. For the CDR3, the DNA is TGCAGTGCTAGAGAAAGCACAGATACGCAGTATTTT.

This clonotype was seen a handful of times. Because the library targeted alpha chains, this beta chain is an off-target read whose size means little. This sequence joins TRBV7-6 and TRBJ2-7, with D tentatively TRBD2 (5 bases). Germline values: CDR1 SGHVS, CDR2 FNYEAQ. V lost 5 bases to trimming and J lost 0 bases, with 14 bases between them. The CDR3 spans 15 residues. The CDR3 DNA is TGTGCCAGCAGCCCCAAGACGGGGATCTCCTACGAGCAGTACTTC. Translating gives CASSPKTGISYEQYF.

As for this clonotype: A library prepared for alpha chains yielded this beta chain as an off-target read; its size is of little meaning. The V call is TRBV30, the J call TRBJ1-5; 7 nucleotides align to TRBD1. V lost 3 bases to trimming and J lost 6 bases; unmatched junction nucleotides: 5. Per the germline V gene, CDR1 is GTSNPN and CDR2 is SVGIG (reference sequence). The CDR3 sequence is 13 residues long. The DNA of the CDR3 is TGTGCCTGGAGCTCACAGGGGTTTCAGCCCCAGCATTTT. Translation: CAWSSQGFQPQHF.

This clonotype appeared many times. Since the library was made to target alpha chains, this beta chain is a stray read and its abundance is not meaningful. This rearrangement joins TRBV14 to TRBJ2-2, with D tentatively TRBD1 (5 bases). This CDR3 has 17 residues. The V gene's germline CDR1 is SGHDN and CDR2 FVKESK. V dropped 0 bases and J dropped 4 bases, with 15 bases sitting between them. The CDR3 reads CASSQDRAGHPTGELFF. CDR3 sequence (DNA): TGTGCCAGCAGCCAAGATCGAGCTGGACACCCCACCGGGGAGCTGTTTTTT.

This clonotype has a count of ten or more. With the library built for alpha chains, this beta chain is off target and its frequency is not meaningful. CDR3 in DNA: TGTGCCAGTAGTATAGAGACACTCCCGAGCGGAGATACGCAGTATTTT. Translation gives CASSIETLPSGDTQYF. The chain combines TRBV19 with TRBJ2-3, with D tentatively TRBD2 (5 bases). Germline CDR1 reads LNHDA; CDR2 reads SQIVND (reference sequence). V lost 0 bases to trimming and J lost 5 bases, with 15 bases between them. CDR3 length: 16 residues.

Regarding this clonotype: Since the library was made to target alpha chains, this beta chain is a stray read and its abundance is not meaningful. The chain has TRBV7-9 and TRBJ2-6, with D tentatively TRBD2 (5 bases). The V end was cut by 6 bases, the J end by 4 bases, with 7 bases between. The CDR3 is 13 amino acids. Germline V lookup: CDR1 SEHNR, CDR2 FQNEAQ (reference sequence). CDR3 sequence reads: CASRGRGANVLTF. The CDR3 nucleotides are TGTGCCAGCAGGGGGAGAGGGGCCAACGTCCTGACTTTC. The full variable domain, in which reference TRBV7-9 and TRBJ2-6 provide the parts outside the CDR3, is DTGVSQNPRHKITKRGQNVTFRCDPISEHNRLYWYRQTLGQGPEFLTYFQNEAQLEKSRLLSDRFSAERPKGSFSTLEIQRTEQGDSAMYLCASRGRGANVLTFGAGSRLTVL.

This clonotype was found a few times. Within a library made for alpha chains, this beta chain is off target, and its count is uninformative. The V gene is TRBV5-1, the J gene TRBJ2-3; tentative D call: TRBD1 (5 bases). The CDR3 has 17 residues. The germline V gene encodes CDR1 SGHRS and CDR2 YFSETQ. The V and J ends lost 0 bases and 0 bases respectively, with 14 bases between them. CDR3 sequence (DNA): TGCGCCAGCAGCTTGGGGGGCCTAATTGAGAGCACAGATACGCAGTATTTT. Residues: CASSLGGLIESTDTQYF. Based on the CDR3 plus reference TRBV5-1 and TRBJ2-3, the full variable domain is KAGVTQTPRYLIKTRGQQVTLSCSPISGHRSVSWYQQTPGQGLQFLFEYFSETQRNKGNFPGRFSGRQFSNSRSEMNVSTLELGDSALYLCASSLGGLIESTDTQYFGPGTRLTVL.

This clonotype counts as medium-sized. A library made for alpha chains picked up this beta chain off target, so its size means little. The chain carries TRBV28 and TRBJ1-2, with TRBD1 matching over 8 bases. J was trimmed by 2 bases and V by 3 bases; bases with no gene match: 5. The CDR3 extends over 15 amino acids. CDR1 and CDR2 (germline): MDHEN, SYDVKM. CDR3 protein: CASSFQGAKNYGYTF. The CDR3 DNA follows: TGTGCCAGCAGTTTCCAGGGGGCGAAGAACTATGGCTACACCTTC.

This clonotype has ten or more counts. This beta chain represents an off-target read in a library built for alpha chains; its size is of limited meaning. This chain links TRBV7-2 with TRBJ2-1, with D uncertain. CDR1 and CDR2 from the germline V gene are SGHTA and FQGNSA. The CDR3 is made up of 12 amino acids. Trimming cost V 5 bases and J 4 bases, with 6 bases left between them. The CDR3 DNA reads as TGTGCCAGCAGCCGCCGGTACAATGAGCAGTTCTTC. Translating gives CASSRRYNEQFF.

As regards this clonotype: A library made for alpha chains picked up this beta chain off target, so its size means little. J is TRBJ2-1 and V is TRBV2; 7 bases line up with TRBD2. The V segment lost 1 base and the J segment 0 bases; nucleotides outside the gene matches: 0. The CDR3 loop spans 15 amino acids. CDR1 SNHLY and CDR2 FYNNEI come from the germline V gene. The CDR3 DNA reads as TGTGCCAGCAGTGAAGGCGGGAGCTCCTACAATGAGCAGTTCTTC. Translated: CASSEGGSSYNEQFF.